The 24 T cell receptor beta chains listed next were all sequenced from one sample in a study of tumor-infiltrating lymphocytes in primary liver carcinoma. Unsorted whole blood served as the source of blood RNA, and germline DNA was extracted as well. TCR beta cDNA was reverse-transcribed from about 550 ng of total RNA. The reaction used a constant-region primer and ProtoScript II reverse transcriptase. What produced the TCR beta libraries was three nested multiplex PCR rounds using slightly modified ARM-PCR. The first two PCR rounds, around 10 cycles each, used TRBV1-TRBV30 forward primers and a C-beta reverse primer. TCRdb called the multiplex PCR reads again in MiXCR, with one record for every CDR3 protein. The sample lists roughly 180,000 distinct CDR3 sequences; roughly 60% were seen once. The sample taken for sequencing was peripheral blood. The receptors were gathered from a man aged 40-55 years with primary liver carcinoma and hepatitis B virus infection.

Here the CDR3 DNA reads TGCGCCAGCAATCTAGCCGGGACAGGGGAGAACGGGCAGTACTTC. Amino acid sequence: CASNLAGTGENGQYF. The chain combines TRBV5-1 with TRBJ2-7, with 10 bases identical to TRBD1. J gave up 9 bases and V 6 bases, and 15 bases lay outside the gene matches. This CDR3 has 15 residues. Germline assignment: CDR1 SGHRS and CDR2 YFSETQ.

The chain joins TRBV4-2 to TRBJ2-1; D gene unclear. The CDR3 has 14 amino acids. The V end was cut by 0 bases, the J end by 13 bases, with 16 bases between. Germline V lookup: CDR1 LGHNA, CDR2 YNFKEQ. In DNA, the CDR3 is TGTGCCAGCAGCCAAGATTCAGACAAACGGGCTCAGTTCTTC. Translated: CASSQDSDKRAQFF.

The chain employs TRBV4-1 and TRBJ2-7, with TRBD2 matching 7 bases. This CDR3 has 14 residues. V lost 0 bases and J lost 3; bases outside the gene matches: 2. Germline V gene data show CDR1 as MGHRA and CDR2 as YSYEKL. The DNA of the CDR3 is TGCGCCAGCAGCCAAGATAGGACTAGCTACGAGCAGTACTTC. Its translation is CASSQDRTSYEQYF.

There are a few counts of this clonotype. The V call is TRBV5-6, the J call TRBJ2-7; no firm D call. The CDR3 sequence is 16 residues long. V was trimmed by 2 bases and J by 0 bases, leaving 15 bases between them. Germline V gene lookup returns CDR1 SGHDT and CDR2 YYEEEE. This CDR3 is CASSFGIGQSSYEQYF. The CDR3 bases are TGTGCCAGCAGCTTTGGTATAGGCCAGAGCTCCTACGAGCAGTACTTC.

The genes are TRBV29-1 and TRBJ2-5; D gene uncertain. CDR1 SQVTM and CDR2 ANQGSEA come from the germline V gene. Trimming took 3 bases from V and 5 from J, leaving 4 bases between them. CDR3 length equals 10 residues. The DNA of the CDR3 is TGCAGCGTTGAGTCCGAGACCCAGTACTTC. It codes for CSVESETQYF.

This clonotype occurred many times. The rearrangement links TRBV11-2 to TRBJ2-7, with D hard to call. The CDR3 runs to 13 residues. Trimming took 5 bases from V and 7 from J, leaving 15 bases between them. Germline lookup yields CDR1 SGHAT and CDR2 FQNNGV. The CDR3 protein is CASSRLPTREQYF. CDR3 bases: TGTGCCAGCAGCCGCCTGCCGACCAGGGAGCAGTACTTC. The full variable domain, its missing parts supplied by reference TRBV11-2 and TRBJ2-7, is EAGVAQSPRYKIIEKRQSVAFWCNPISGHATLYWYQQILGQGPKLLIQFQNNGVVDDSQLPKDRFSAERLKGVDSTLKIQPAKLEDSAVYLCASSRLPTREQYFGPGTRLTVT.

Worth noting for this clonotype: Here the CDR3 omits its conserved ending phenylalanine or tryptophan, so a read error is the likely source. The chain links TRBV11-2 to TRBJ2-2, with D unclear. Germline V CDR1 and CDR2: SGHAT, FQNNGV. V was pared by 4 bases and J by 2 bases, with 8 bases between. This CDR3 has 14 amino acids. Here the CDR3 reads CASSSRLNTGELFV. The CDR3 DNA is TGTGCCAGCAGCTCTCGCTTAAACACCGGGGAGCTGTTTGTT.

About this clonotype itself: A much larger clone differs from this one at a single base, so this may be a read error. The gene calls are TRBV11-3 and TRBJ2-3, with D hard to call. CDR1 and CDR2 (germline): SGHNT, YENEEA. The CDR3 has 14 amino acids. DNA of the CDR3: TGTGCCAGCAGCTTAGGTACCCTCACAGATACGCATTATTTT. It encodes CASSLGTLTDTHYF. Combining the CDR3 with reference TRBV11-3 and TRBJ2-3 gives the whole variable domain EAGVVQSPRYKIIEKKQPVAFWCNPISGHNTLYWYLQNLGQGPELLIRYENEEAVDDSQLPKDRFSAERLKGVDSTLKIQPAELGDSAVYLCASSLGTLTDTHYFGPGTRLTVL.

This clonotype appeared once. The chain couples TRBV6-5 to TRBJ2-7, with 7 positions matching TRBD2. Germline loops: CDR1 MNHEY, CDR2 SVGAGI. CDR3 size: 14 residues. With 9 bases clipped from V and 0 bases from J, the junction kept 8 bases outside the gene matches. The CDR3 here is CASRREYDSYEQYF. The CDR3 nucleotides read TGTGCCAGTAGGCGGGAGTACGACTCCTACGAGCAGTACTTC.

Concerning this clonotype: At one boundary the junction diverges from the germline segment, which might be a read error. The genes are TRBV11-2 and TRBJ2-7; D tentatively fits TRBD1 or TRBD2 (7 bases each). In germline, CDR1 is SGHAT, CDR2 FQNNGV. This CDR3 has 17 amino acids. The CDR3: CPSSPVRGGDRGIEQYF. The CDR3 DNA reads TGTCCCAGCAGCCCCGTTAGGGGGGGGGACAGAGGTATAGAACAGTACTTC.

This clonotype was recorded many times. The CDR3 loop is CASSRLQAESSYNEQFF. CDR3 DNA sequence: TGCGCCAGCAGCCGACTACAGGCCGAGAGCTCCTACAATGAGCAGTTCTTC. The rearrangement links TRBV4-1 to TRBJ2-1; D possibly uses TRBD1 or TRBD2 (5 bases each). CDR3 size: 17 residues. Per the germline V gene, CDR1 is MGHRA and CDR2 is YSYEKL. V was trimmed by 4 bases and J by 0 bases, leaving 16 bases between them.

The rearrangement joins TRBV5-1 to TRBJ2-2; the D call may be TRBD1 or TRBD2 (5 bases each). V was pared by 0 bases and J by 5 bases, with 14 bases between. The CDR3 totals 16 residues. Germline V gene sequence: CDR1 SGHRS, CDR2 YFSETQ. CDR3 nucleotide sequence: TGCGCCAGCAGCTTGGCGGCAGGGAGAGGAACCGGGGAGCTGTTTTTT. This translates into CASSLAAGRGTGELFF.

To note about this clonotype: The germline gene is not matched at one end of the junction; a read error may be the cause. V is TRBV29-1 and J is TRBJ1-1; 7 nucleotides align to TRBD1. Germline V gene lookup returns CDR1 SQVTM and CDR2 ANQGSEA. The length of the CDR3 is 13 residues. The chain's CDR3 is CSVEKGQHTEDFF. The DNA for the CDR3 is TGTAGCGTTGAAAAGGGACAGCACACTGAAGATTTCTTT.

V is TRBV29-1 and J is TRBJ2-1, with no clear D. This CDR3 comprises 15 residues. Germline CDR1 SQVTM, CDR2 ANQGSEA. This CDR3 reads CIVRPPPSSYNEQFF. As DNA, the CDR3 is TGCATCGTGAGGCCTCCTCCCAGCTCCTACAATGAGCAGTTCTTC.

This clonotype occurred once. One end of the junction fails to match germline, which may point to a read error. This CDR3 is CASSHVSLGKTKYF. The CDR3 bases are TGTGCCAGCAGCCACGTCAGTCTGGGAAAGACCAAGTACTTC. The V call is TRBV11-2, the J call TRBJ2-5, with D hard to call. This CDR3 comprises 14 residues. Germline CDR1 is SGHAT and CDR2 is FQNNGV.

This clonotype was seen a single time. The chain links TRBV12-3 or TRBV12-4 to TRBJ2-1; D is possibly TRBD2 (6 bases). The V end was cut by 7 bases, the J end by 6 bases, with 16 bases between. The CDR3 is 14 residues long. The chain's CDR3 is CASTPTRSRNEQFF. The CDR3 DNA follows: TGTGCCAGCACCCCGACTAGGTCCCGCAATGAGCAGTTCTTC.

The table lists this clonotype with many counts. This chain uses TRBV14 with TRBJ1-1; 7 positions match TRBD1. The V gene end was trimmed by 5 bases and the J gene end by 5 bases; junction bases not matched to a gene: 11. CDR1 and CDR2 from the germline V gene are SGHDN and FVKESK. This CDR3 comprises 15 residues. CDR3 residues: CASSENRGLDTEAFF. In DNA, the CDR3 is TGTGCCAGCAGCGAAAACAGGGGCTTGGATACTGAAGCTTTCTTT.

The chain uses TRBV11-2 and TRBJ2-6; 12 bases fit TRBD2. V shed 3 bases and J 5 bases; nucleotides not matched to a gene: 11. Germline V lookup: CDR1 SGHAT, CDR2 FQNNGV. This CDR3 has 19 residues. In DNA form, the CDR3 reads TGTGCCAGCAGCTTCCATATTGGACTAGCGGGGACTTGGGCCAACGTCCTGACTTTC. This translates into CASSFHIGLAGTWANVLTF.

The V and J genes are TRBV12-3 or TRBV12-4 and TRBJ2-6; possible D gene TRBD2, 5 bases. The length of the CDR3 is 16 residues. V lost 8 bases, J lost 0 bases, and 14 bases lay in between. The CDR3 protein is CASCGSSVSGANVLTF. DNA of the CDR3: TGTGCCAGCTGTGGGAGCAGTGTCTCTGGGGCCAACGTCCTGACTTTC.

V gene TRBV15 combines with J gene TRBJ2-3, with D possibly TRBD2 on 5 matching bases. CDR3 size: 15 residues. Germline assignment: CDR1 LNHNV and CDR2 YYDKDF (reference sequence). V lost 0 bases, J lost 2 bases, and 9 bases lay in between. CDR3 in DNA: TGTGCCACCAGCAGAGAAAAGCGGTACACAGATACGCAGTATTTT. Amino acids: CATSREKRYTDTQYF.

The sample holds one count of this clonotype. A much more abundant neighbour one base away suggests this may be a read error. V and J are TRBV12-3 or TRBV12-4 and TRBJ2-7; tentative D call: TRBD2 (6 bases). This CDR3 has 13 residues. CDR3 nucleotide sequence: TGTGCCAGCAGTTTCGGAGGGTCCTACGAGCACTACTTC. This encodes CASSFGGSYEHYF.

In regard to this clonotype: A read error may explain this, as a much larger clone is one base away. The chain uses TRBV11-2 and TRBJ2-7; D unclear. The V gene lost 1 base and the J gene lost 2 bases, with 9 bases spanning the gap. Germline CDR1 reads SGHAT; CDR2 reads FQNNGV. The CDR3 has 14 residues. The CDR3 bases are TGTGCCAGCAGCTTAGGAGAGGTGGCCTACGAGCAGTACTTC. Translating gives CASSLGEVAYEQYF.

V usage is TRBV6-6 and J usage is TRBJ2-7; TRBD2 agrees at 10 bases. The CDR3 covers 15 residues. Germline loops: CDR1 MNHNY, CDR2 SVGAGI (reference sequence). The CDR3 is CHSRYGASGRYEQYF. CDR3 DNA: TGTCACAGCAGATACGGGGCTAGCGGGAGATACGAGCAGTACTTC.

Concerning this clonotype itself: Sequence at one end of the junction differs from germline and may be a read error. The J gene is TRBJ2-7, the V gene TRBV11-2; 8 bases are a match to TRBD2. Germline V gene data show CDR1 as SGHAT and CDR2 as FQNNGV. The CDR3 has 15 residues. For the CDR3, the DNA is TGTGCCAACAGCTTCTCTGCCGGGAGGGGTTACGAGCAGTACTTC. It codes for CANSFSAGRGYEQYF.